A single T cell receptor beta chain is shown here with its context. Its antigen is unidentified. The CDR3 is made up of 13 amino acids. Germline CDR1 is MNHEY and CDR2 is SMNVEV (reference sequence). The V gene lost 7 bases and the J gene lost 1 base, with 8 bases spanning the gap. Each TCR beta library was made by quantitative 5'-RACE that incorporated molecular barcodes. TCRdb re-called the 5' RACE reads through MiXCR, storing one row per CDR3 protein. The sample gives about 130,000 distinct CDR3 sequences, 15% to 20% of which show up once; about 33% is in the top ten. The source of the sample is a study of CD8 T cells in ankylosing spondylitis. Study observations and caveats: For ankylosing spondylitis blood, a TCR beta motif of several highly homologous variants appeared characteristic. Earlier work had already found some motif variants in reactive arthritis synovial fluid and blood.

The V gene is TRBV27, the J gene TRBJ2-1; D is ambiguous. The clonotype comes from a male donor with ankylosing spondylitis. The specimen sequenced was blood, either unsorted or a sorted T cell fraction (not recorded which). CDR3 sequence: CASTSESYNEQFF. In DNA form, the CDR3 reads TGTGCCAGCACTTCGGAGTCCTACAATGAGCAGTTCTTC.